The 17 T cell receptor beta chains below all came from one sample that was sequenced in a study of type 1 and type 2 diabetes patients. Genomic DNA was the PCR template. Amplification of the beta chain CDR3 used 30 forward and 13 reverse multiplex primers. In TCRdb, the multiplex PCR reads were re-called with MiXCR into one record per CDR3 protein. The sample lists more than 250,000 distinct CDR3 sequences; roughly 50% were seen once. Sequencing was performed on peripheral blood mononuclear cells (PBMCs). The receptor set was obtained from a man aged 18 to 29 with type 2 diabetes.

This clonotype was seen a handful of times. The CDR3 bases are TGTGCCAGCAGTGGACAGGGGCGATTACATTCACCCCTCCACTTT. This encodes CASSGQGRLHSPLHF. The chain is built from TRBV12-3 or TRBV12-4 and TRBJ1-6; 9 bases are shared with TRBD1. This CDR3 comprises 15 residues. The V segment lost 5 bases and the J segment 8 bases; nucleotides outside the gene matches: 7.

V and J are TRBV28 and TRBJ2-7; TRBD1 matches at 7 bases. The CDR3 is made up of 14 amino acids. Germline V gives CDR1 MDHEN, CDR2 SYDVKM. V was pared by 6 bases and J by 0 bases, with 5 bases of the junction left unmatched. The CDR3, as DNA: TGTGCCAGCAGAACAGGGGCGAGCTCCTACGAGCAGTACTTC. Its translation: CASRTGASSYEQYF. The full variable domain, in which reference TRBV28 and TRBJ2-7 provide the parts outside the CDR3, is DVKVTQSSRYLVKRTGEKVFLECVQDMDHENMFWYRQDPGLGLRLIYFSYDVKMKEKGDIPEGYSVSREKKERFSLILESASTNQTSMYLCASRTGASSYEQYFGPGTRLTVT.

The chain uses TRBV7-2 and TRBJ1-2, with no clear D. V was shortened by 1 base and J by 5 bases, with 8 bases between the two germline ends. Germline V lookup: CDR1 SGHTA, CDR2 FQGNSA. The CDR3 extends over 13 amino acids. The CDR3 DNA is TGTGCCAGCAGCTTAGATCTTAGGTATGGCTACACCTTC. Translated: CASSLDLRYGYTF.

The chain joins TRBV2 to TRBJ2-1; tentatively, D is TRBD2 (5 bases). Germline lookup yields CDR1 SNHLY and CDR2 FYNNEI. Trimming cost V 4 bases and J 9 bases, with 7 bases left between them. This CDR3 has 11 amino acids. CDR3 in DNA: TGTGCCAGCAGTGCCCGGGGTGAGCAGTTCTTC. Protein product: CASSARGEQFF.

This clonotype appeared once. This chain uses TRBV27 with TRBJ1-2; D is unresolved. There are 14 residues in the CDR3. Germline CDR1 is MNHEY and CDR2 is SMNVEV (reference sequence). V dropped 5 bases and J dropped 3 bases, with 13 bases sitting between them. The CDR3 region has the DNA TGTGCCAGCAGTCCCGGGTCTGAATACTATGGCTACACCTTC. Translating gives CASSPGSEYYGYTF.

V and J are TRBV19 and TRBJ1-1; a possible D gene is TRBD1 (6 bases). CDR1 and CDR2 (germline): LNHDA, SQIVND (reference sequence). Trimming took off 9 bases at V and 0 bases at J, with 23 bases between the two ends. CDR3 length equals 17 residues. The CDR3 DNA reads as TGTGCCAGCAGCTTAACCCCCCCAGGGGCACTGAACACTGAAGCTTTCTTT. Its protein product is CASSLTPPGALNTEAFF.

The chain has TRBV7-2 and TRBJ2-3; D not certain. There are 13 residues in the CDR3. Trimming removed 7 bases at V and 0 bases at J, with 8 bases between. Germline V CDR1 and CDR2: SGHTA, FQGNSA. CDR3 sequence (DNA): TGTGCCAGCACCCAACGCAGCACAGATACGCAGTATTTT. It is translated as CASTQRSTDTQYF.

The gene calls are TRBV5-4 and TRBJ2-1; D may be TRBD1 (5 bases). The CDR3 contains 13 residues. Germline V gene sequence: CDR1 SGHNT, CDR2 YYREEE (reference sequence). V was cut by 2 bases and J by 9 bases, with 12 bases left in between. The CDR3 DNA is TGTGCCAGCAGCTTAGGGGTTCGGGCTGAGCAGTTCTTC. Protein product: CASSLGVRAEQFF. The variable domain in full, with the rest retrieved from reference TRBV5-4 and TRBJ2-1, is ETGVTQSPTHLIKTRGQQVTLRCSSQSGHNTVSWYQQALGQGPQFIFQYYREEENGRGNFPPRFSGLQFPNYSSELNVNALELDDSALYLCASSLGVRAEQFFGPGTRLTVL.

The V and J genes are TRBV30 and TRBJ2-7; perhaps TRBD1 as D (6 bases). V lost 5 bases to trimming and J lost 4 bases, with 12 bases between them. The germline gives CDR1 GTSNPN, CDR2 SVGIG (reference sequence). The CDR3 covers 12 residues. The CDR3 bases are TGTGCCTGGGGGGGCTTCGGGTACGAGCAGTACTTC. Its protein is CAWGGFGYEQYF.

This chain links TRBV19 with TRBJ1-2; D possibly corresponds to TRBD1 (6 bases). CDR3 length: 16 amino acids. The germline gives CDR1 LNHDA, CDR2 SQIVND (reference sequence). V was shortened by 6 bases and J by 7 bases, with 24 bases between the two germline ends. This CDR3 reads CASSPATTEGGGGYTF. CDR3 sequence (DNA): TGTGCCAGTAGCCCCGCTACAACGGAGGGGGGGGGTGGCTACACCTTC.

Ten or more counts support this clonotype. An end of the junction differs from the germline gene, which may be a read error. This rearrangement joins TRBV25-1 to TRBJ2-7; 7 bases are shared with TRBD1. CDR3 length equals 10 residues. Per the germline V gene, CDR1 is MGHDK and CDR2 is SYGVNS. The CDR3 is CASRPKGGLF. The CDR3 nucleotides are TGTGCCAGCAGGCCAAAAGGGGGCCTCTTC.

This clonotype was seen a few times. DNA for the CDR3: TGTGCCATCAGTGGAGGTGGGGCGGCGAACACTGAAGCTTTCTTT. It codes for CAISGGGAANTEAFF. This rearrangement joins TRBV7-8 to TRBJ1-1, with a weak D call TRBD1 (5 bases). V was shortened by 10 bases and J by 1 base, with 19 bases between the two germline ends. This CDR3 comprises 15 residues. Germline V gene sequence: CDR1 SGHVS, CDR2 FQNEAQ.

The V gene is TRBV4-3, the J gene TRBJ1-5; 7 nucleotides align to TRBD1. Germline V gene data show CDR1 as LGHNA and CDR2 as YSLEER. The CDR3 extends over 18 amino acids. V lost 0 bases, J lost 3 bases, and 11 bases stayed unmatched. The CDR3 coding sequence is TGCGCCAGCAGCCAAGATTTTGCCGTGGGACAGCTCAATCAGCCCCAGCATTTT. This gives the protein CASSQDFAVGQLNQPQHF.

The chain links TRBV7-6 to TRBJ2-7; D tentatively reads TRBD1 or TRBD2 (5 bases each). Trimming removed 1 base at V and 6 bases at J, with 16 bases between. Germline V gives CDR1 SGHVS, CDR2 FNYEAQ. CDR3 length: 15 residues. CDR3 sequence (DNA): TGTGCCAGCAGCTTAGGGGGGATAGCATCCCTCGAGCAGTACTTC. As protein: CASSLGGIASLEQYF.

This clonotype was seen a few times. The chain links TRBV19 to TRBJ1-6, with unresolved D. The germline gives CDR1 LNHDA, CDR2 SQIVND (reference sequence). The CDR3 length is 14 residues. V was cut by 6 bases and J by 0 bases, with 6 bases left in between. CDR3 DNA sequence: TGTGCCAGTAGCCCTCGCTCCTATAATTCACCCCTCCACTTT. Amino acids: CASSPRSYNSPLHF. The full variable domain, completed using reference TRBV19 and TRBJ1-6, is DGGITQSPKYLFRKEGQNVTLSCEQNLNHDAMYWYRQDPGQGLRLIYYSQIVNDFQKGDIAEGYSVSREKKESFPLTVTSAQKNPTAFYLCASSPRSYNSPLHFGNGTRLTVT.

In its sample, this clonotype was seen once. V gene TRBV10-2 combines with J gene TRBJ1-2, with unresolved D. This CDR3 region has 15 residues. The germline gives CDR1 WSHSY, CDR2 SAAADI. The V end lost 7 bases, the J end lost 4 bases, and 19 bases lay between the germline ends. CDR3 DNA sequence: TGCGCCAGCAAGTGGGTCTCCAACCTCCTCTATGGCTACACCTTC. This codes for CASKWVSNLLYGYTF.

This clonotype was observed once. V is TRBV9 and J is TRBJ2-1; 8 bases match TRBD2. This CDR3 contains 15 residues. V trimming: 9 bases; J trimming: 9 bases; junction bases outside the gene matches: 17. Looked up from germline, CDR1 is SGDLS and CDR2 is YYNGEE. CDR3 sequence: CAISEVDGRAAEQFF. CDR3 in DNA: TGTGCCATCAGTGAGGTCGACGGGAGGGCCGCTGAGCAGTTCTTC.